The T cell receptor beta chain described here comes from a study of T cells in localized non-small cell lung cancer (TCRdb year 2020). In the study overall: Comparing tumors with uninvolved tumor-adjacent lungs, the study looked at the T cell repertoires of approximately 240 patients with early-stage NSCLC. The cohort comprised roughly 240 treatment-naïve NSCLC patients with resected, localized lung tumors. A mean age of around 69 years was recorded for the NSCLC patients, of whom under 150 were male and about a hundred were female. Broad study findings and their caveats: Of the top 100 tumor clones, a median of roughly 60 were detected in paired uninvolved adjacent lung; over 25 were also among that lung's top 100. Uninvolved tumor-adjacent lung showed the highest T cell clonality, higher than tumor, which suggests more focused antigenic responses in the uninvolved tumor-adjacent lung. Higher T cell density in blood was associated with longer overall survival, whereas higher clonality in adjacent lung was associated with shorter survival. Because the study design was exploratory, TCR variables were selected using unadjusted p-values without false-discovery rate correction. Because multi-region tumor sequencing was not done, intratumor heterogeneity could not be ruled out.

The immunoSEQ Assay was used to sequence TCR beta CDR3 regions from DNA. Turning to the authors' computational methods: T cell density was computed as TCR beta template counts normalized to usable DNA estimated by amplifying housekeeping genes. Richness was estimated using the preseqR package, with extrapolation to 400,000 templates for PBMC samples and to 120,000 templates for tissue samples. Clonality was defined as one minus Pielou's evenness. To identify tissue-enriched TCRs, differential abundance testing was run on productive amino-acid clonotypes with a minimum total count of 5 and an alpha of 0.1. Repertoire overlap between compartments was quantified with the Jaccard Index and Morisita Overlap Index. GLIPH grouped TCR beta CDR3s together with public tetramer-defined viral CDR3s, and a viral motif had to include at least three viral sequences and show V-gene enrichment. TCRdb re-hosts the immuneACCESS table, in-frame sequences only. Its copies lack some clones; in the studies checked, an unresolved V gene accounts for under half of them, and the cause for the rest is not known. D and trimming were read from the DNA, whereas the V and J calls and clone size are those reported in that table. Across this sample there are 55,000 to 65,000 clones, with about 87% seen only once. About 20% of the sample goes to the ten largest clones.

At diagnosis, tumor, uninvolved tumor-adjacent lung and peripheral blood were collected and then preserved as a mix of FFPE and fresh-frozen material. For TCR repertoire profiling, blood samples were analyzed in the form of peripheral blood mononuclear cells. This clone is a singleton in its sample. What antigen it recognizes has not been identified. Base qualities are not at hand, and no much larger clone is one base apart. The TCR originated in a man aged 35-75 years with stage I squamous cell lung carcinoma. The input for sequencing was peripheral blood, taken before any cancer treatment.

The CDR3 protein sequence reads: CAISESYNFYGYTF. The DNA sequence is given as TGTGCCATCAGTGAGTCATACAACTTTTATGGCTACACCTTC. The chain is made from TRBV10-3 and TRBJ1-2, with no reliable assignment of the D segment. Looking up the germline V gene yields CDR1 ENHRY and CDR2 SYGVKD. The CDR3 has 14 amino acids, counting the end cysteine and phenylalanine. Solely the CDR3 DNA is kept, with 42 bases framed from the first base. At the junction V is shortened by 0 bases and J by 5 bases, with 10 bases in between.